These 12 T cell receptor beta chains came from one sample sequenced in a study of response to subunit inactivated influenza vaccine. In TCRdb, the RT-PCR reads were re-called with MiXCR into one record per CDR3 protein. Of around 570,000 distinct CDR3 sequences listed, about 11% are singletons. These same data were also listed under a study on T cells expressing NK-cell markers. That report notes: A 5'RACE template switching approach incorporating UMIs was used to make TCR beta cDNA.

The source was PBMCs from blood, collected on the day of vaccination. The receptors stem from a man between 45 and 60 years old who received an inactivated influenza vaccine.

The rearrangement uses TRBV28 and TRBJ2-1; the match to TRBD2 covers 10 bases. CDR3 length: 16 residues. Looked up from germline, CDR1 is MDHEN and CDR2 is SYDVKM. Losses at the gene ends were 3 bases for V and 10 bases for J; bases not matched to a gene: 12. The CDR3 DNA reads TGTGCCAGCAGTTTTGGGGCTAGCGGGAGCCTAGAGGAGCAGTTCTTC. Protein product: CASSFGASGSLEEQFF. Full variable domain (rest looked up from reference TRBV28 and TRBJ2-1): DVKVTQSSRYLVKRTGEKVFLECVQDMDHENMFWYRQDPGLGLRLIYFSYDVKMKEKGDIPEGYSVSREKKERFSLILESASTNQTSMYLCASSFGASGSLEEQFFGPGTRLTVL.

The chain couples TRBV7-8 to TRBJ2-3; 11 nucleotides line up with TRBD2. The CDR3 sequence is 17 residues long. Germline CDR1 SGHVS, CDR2 FQNEAQ. V dropped 6 bases and J dropped 0; count of bases not matched to a gene: 8. CDR3 nucleotide sequence: TGTGCCAGCAGACGGACTAGCGGGCCTACTAGCACAGATACGCAGTATTTT. Translation: CASRRTSGPTSTDTQYF.

The chain carries TRBV7-8 and TRBJ2-7, with a tentative D call TRBD1 (6 bases). The CDR3 runs to 14 residues. Trimming took off 3 bases at V and 6 bases at J, with 15 bases between the two ends. Germline CDR1 SGHVS, CDR2 FQNEAQ. CDR3: CASSFQGHRVEQYF. The CDR3 region has the DNA TGTGCCAGCAGCTTTCAGGGCCACAGGGTCGAGCAGTACTTC. The full variable domain, its missing parts supplied by reference TRBV7-8 and TRBJ2-7, is GAGVSQSPRYKVAKRGQDVALRCDPISGHVSLFWYQQALGQGPEFLTYFQNEAQLDKSGLPSDRFFAERPEGSVSTLKIQRTQQEDSAVYLCASSFQGHRVEQYFGPGTRLTVT.

The rearrangement joins TRBV7-8 to TRBJ2-1; TRBD1 aligns across 7 bases. After removal of 3 bases from V and 16 bases from J, the junction contained 6 bases not matched to a gene. Germline V gene sequence: CDR1 SGHVS, CDR2 FQNEAQ. The CDR3 spans 11 residues. CDR3 sequence (DNA): TGTGCCAGCAGCTTCGGGACAGCGCCCTTCTTC. Translation: CASSFGTAPFF. Full variable domain (remainder filled in from reference TRBV7-8 and TRBJ2-1): GAGVSQSPRYKVAKRGQDVALRCDPISGHVSLFWYQQALGQGPEFLTYFQNEAQLDKSGLPSDRFFAERPEGSVSTLKIQRTQQEDSAVYLCASSFGTAPFFGPGTRLTVL.

The genes are TRBV24-1 and TRBJ2-1; 11 bases match TRBD2. The V gene end was trimmed by 3 bases and the J gene end by 0 bases; junction bases not matched to a gene: 3. The CDR3 is 17 amino acids. Germline lookup yields CDR1 KGHDR and CDR2 SFDVKD. CDR3 in DNA: TGTGCCACCAGTGATCCAACTAGCGGGAGCTCCTACAATGAGCAGTTCTTC. This translates into CATSDPTSGSSYNEQFF.

This clonotype was counted many times. The chain recombines TRBV5-1 with TRBJ2-7, with a tentative D call TRBD1 (7 bases). V was pared by 2 bases and J by 3 bases, with 21 bases between. The CDR3 sequence is 17 residues long. Germline V lookup: CDR1 SGHRS, CDR2 YFSETQ. As DNA, the CDR3 is TGCGCCAGCAGCTTTTCCCAGGGGGACTCCTACTACTACGAGCAGTACTTC. Amino acid sequence: CASSFSQGDSYYYEQYF. Supplemented by reference TRBV5-1 and TRBJ2-7, the full variable domain reads KAGVTQTPRYLIKTRGQQVTLSCSPISGHRSVSWYQQTPGQGLQFLFEYFSETQRNKGNFPGRFSGRQFSNSRSEMNVSTLELGDSALYLCASSFSQGDSYYYEQYFGPGTRLTVT.

This clonotype was recorded many times. The chain is built from TRBV12-3 or TRBV12-4 and TRBJ2-7, with D hard to call. V shed 3 bases and J shed 6 bases, with 6 bases lying between them. The CDR3 covers 11 residues. The DNA for the CDR3 is TGTGCCAGCAGTTTTACCGGCGAGCAGTACTTC. The encoded protein is CASSFTGEQYF.

The J gene is TRBJ2-1, the V gene TRBV7-8; TRBD1 matches at 9 bases. Germline lookup yields CDR1 SGHVS and CDR2 FQNEAQ. The CDR3 is 16 amino acids. J gave up 5 bases and V 2 bases, and 7 bases lay outside the gene matches. The CDR3 DNA is TGTGCCAGCAGCTTACGCGGGACAGGGAGCAACAATGAGCAGTTCTTC. Translated: CASSLRGTGSNNEQFF.

The chain has TRBV11-2 and TRBJ2-5; 13 nucleotides line up with TRBD2. Trimming cost V 0 bases and J 5 bases; bases outside gene matches: 9. CDR3 size: 18 residues. Per germline, CDR1 SGHAT and CDR2 FQNNGV. The CDR3 DNA reads as TGTGCCAGCAGCTTAGATCCTTCGACTAGCGGGGGGACGGAGACCCAGTACTTC. This encodes CASSLDPSTSGGTETQYF.

This clonotype was counted only a few times. V gene TRBV2 combines with J gene TRBJ2-1; D gene uncertain. This CDR3 region has 14 residues. Germline V CDR1 and CDR2: SNHLY, FYNNEI. V shed 7 bases and J shed 8 bases, with 18 bases lying between them. In DNA, the CDR3 is TGTGCCAGCACCTCAAGGACCTACACCGATGAGCAGTTCTTC. It encodes CASTSRTYTDEQFF.

This clonotype was seen only a few times. The V gene is TRBV6-1, the J gene TRBJ1-2; D ambiguous. From germline, CDR1 is MNHNS and CDR2 SASEGT. This CDR3 is built from 14 residues. The V end lost 6 bases, the J end lost 4 bases, and 15 bases lay between the germline ends. CDR3 DNA sequence: TGTGCCAGCAGAATAAGCGGGAGTAGCTATGGCTACACCTTC. This codes for CASRISGSSYGYTF.

This clonotype has just a few counts. The chain uses TRBV6-2 or TRBV6-3 and TRBJ2-1; possible D gene TRBD1, 7 bases. With 8 bases removed from V and 0 bases from J, the gap between germline ends came to 14 bases. This CDR3 has 15 residues. Germline CDR1 reads MNHEY; CDR2 reads SVGEGT. This CDR3 is CASGAGQSSYNEQFF. The CDR3 DNA reads TGTGCCAGCGGGGCGGGACAGAGCTCCTACAATGAGCAGTTCTTC.